This T cell receptor beta chain was sequenced during a study of sequential checkpoint blockade in melanoma. The overall study: Randomization was 1:1 between first-line nivolumab→ipilimumab and ipilimumab→nivolumab. Each arm's sequence ended with maintenance nivolumab.

Trimming pared 4 bases from V and 3 bases from J, leaving 10 bases between. This CDR3 is 14 amino acids long. Germline loops: CDR1 MNHEY, CDR2 SMNVEV (reference sequence). Noted treatment: randomized to nivolumab then ipilimumab (arm A) or the reverse (arm B). None of the patients previously received DNA-damaging chemotherapy. Live CD3+CD8+ CD19− CD56− cells were sorted from PBMCs. Sequencing was performed with immunoSEQ multiplex PCR; in TCRdb, only in-frame clones are kept and a portion is missing. Seen here are some 21,000 clones, about four fifths observed once, and the top ten hold roughly a tenth.

This sequence originates from a human donor with melanoma. This material consisted of CD8+ T cells sorted from blood (inferred from file names), taken from a patient given nivolumab and ipilimumab in sequence. This chain joins TRBV27 and TRBJ1-5; possibly TRBD1 for D (5 bases). The CDR3 sequence: CASSYRQHNQPQHF. CDR3 coding DNA: TGTGCCAGCAGTTACCGACAGCACAATCAGCCCCAGCATTTT.